The clone carrying this T cell receptor beta chain was seen many times. Its antigen is as yet unknown. The germline V gene encodes CDR1 SGHRS and CDR2 YFSETQ. J gave up 3 bases and V 2 bases, and 4 bases lay outside the gene matches. The CDR3 contains 14 residues. The sample is drawn from a study of spatial heterogeneity in lung cancer. Background on the study: Within raw reads, each unique TCR and UMI combination appeared on average more than ten times.

Each CDR3 protein is one row after TCRdb ran MiXCR on the 5' RACE reads. Seen here are over 50,000 distinct CDR3 sequences, around 6% observed once, and the top ten hold roughly 14%. Time point specified: sample taken at primary tumor resection. The donors comprised about 70 untreated early-stage non-small cell lung cancer patients. Study-wide findings and caveats: Tumor TCRs that were ubiquitous and expanded showed up in blood more at resection than follow-up.

Material: PBMCs, obtained at surgery. The chain employs TRBV5-1 and TRBJ1-1; 7 positions match TRBD1. The sequence derives from a female donor with early-stage non-small cell lung cancer. CDR3 coding DNA: TGCGCCAGCAGCTTAGCCGGGACAGACACTGAAGCTTTCTTT. It specifies CASSLAGTDTEAFF.